This paragraph reports one TCR beta chain. Its antigen is not identified. The source of the sample is a study of cytomegalovirus exposure and HLA in healthy donors. Findings and limits, study-wide: According to a later analysis, most TCR beta chains associated with CMV appeared HLA-restricted. Another analysis was done later, and it associated 16,951 TCR beta sequences with HLA alleles at 0.05 false discovery rate. A later analysis reportedly found fewer N-insertions in an Asian-associated ancestry cluster than the approximately 660-donor mean.

A multiplex PCR was run with 60 Vbeta primers and 13 Jbeta primers. Data came from immunoSEQ multiplex PCR; TCRdb stores just in-frame clones and leaves some out. The sample lists fewer than 200,000 clones; approximately 75% were seen once. The germline gives CDR1 MNHNS, CDR2 SASEGT. With 4 bases clipped from V and 2 bases from J, the junction kept 10 bases outside the gene matches. This CDR3 comprises 17 residues. The sample was PBMCs. This chain uses TRBV6-1 with TRBJ2-3, with TRBD1 matching 9 bases. The source is a girl aged 10 to 17 in good health and CMV-seronegative. CDR3 bases: TGTGCCAGCAGTGCAATCCACAGGGGGCGGCCCACAGATACGCAGTATTTT. Its protein is CASSAIHRGRPTDTQYF.